One sample yielded the 23 T cell receptor beta chains listed below, sequenced in a study of vaccination and CD4 T cells after COVID-19. The study sequenced cultured CD4+ T cell DNA using the Oncomine TCR Beta short-read assay. TCRdb re-called the PCR reads through MiXCR, storing one row per CDR3 protein. The table includes 10,000 or so distinct CDR3 sequences, around 50% detected once. As to treatment: roughly 11-day PBMC culture with coronavirus spike peptide pools or control peptides (ViraFEST assay). Which antigens these TCRs recognize remains unknown. Material for sequencing was CD4+ T cells from blood, cultured in vitro. These receptors were collected from a human donor who had recovered from COVID-19.

The CDR3 region has the DNA TGTGCCAGCGGGTGGCAGCCCCAGCATTTT. Translated: CASGWQPQHF. The chain employs TRBV27 and TRBJ1-5, with D unresolved. There are 10 residues in the CDR3. Germline assignment: CDR1 MNHEY and CDR2 SMNVEV (reference sequence). V was pared by 8 bases and J by 7 bases, with 6 bases between.

The gene calls are TRBV20-1 and TRBJ1-1; perhaps TRBD1 as D (5 bases). Trimming left V 5 bases short and J 3 bases short, with 22 bases between. Germline values: CDR1 DFQATT, CDR2 SNEGSKA (reference sequence). This CDR3 spans 16 amino acids. CDR3 in amino acids: CSARQFQTPGDTEAFF. CDR3 DNA: TGCAGTGCTCGACAGTTTCAGACCCCCGGGGACACTGAAGCTTTCTTT.

The rearrangement uses TRBV6-1 and TRBJ1-2, with 7 bases identical to TRBD1. Germline V gene data show CDR1 as MNHNS and CDR2 as SASEGT. The CDR3 contains 13 residues. The junction had 6 bases not matched to a gene; V was cut back by 7 bases and J by 4 bases. The CDR3 region is CASNGQAGYGYTF. The CDR3 DNA follows: TGTGCCAGCAACGGACAGGCGGGCTATGGCTACACCTTC.

The chain uses TRBV28 and TRBJ1-2, with a possible D match to TRBD1 (5 bases). The CDR3 spans 14 residues. Per germline, CDR1 MDHEN and CDR2 SYDVKM. The V and J ends lost 3 bases and 8 bases respectively, with 16 bases between them. CDR3 nucleotides: TGTGCCAGCAGTTTTTCTGACAGTACTACCGGCTACACCTTC. This codes for CASSFSDSTTGYTF.

In regard to this clonotype: An end of the junction differs from the germline gene, which may be a read error. The genes are TRBV10-3 and TRBJ1-2; D may be TRBD1 (5 bases). Germline CDR1 and CDR2: ENHRY and SYGVKD. The CDR3 length is 15 residues. In nucleotides, the CDR3 is TGTGCCATCAGTGTGGGACGGCAGTCTAACTATGGCTACACTTTC. Protein product: CAISVGRQSNYGYTF.

This clonotype came up a few times. The J gene is TRBJ1-2, the V gene TRBV27; 10 bases map to TRBD1. In germline, CDR1 is MNHEY, CDR2 SMNVEV (reference sequence). V shed 6 bases and J 1 base; nucleotides not matched to a gene: 2. This CDR3 is built from 14 residues. This CDR3 is CASSRDRGNYGYTF. CDR3 DNA sequence: TGTGCCAGCAGCCGGGACAGGGGTAACTATGGCTACACCTTC.

The chain recombines TRBV27 with TRBJ1-3; D uncertain. CDR3 length: 12 residues. Germline values: CDR1 MNHEY, CDR2 SMNVEV (reference sequence). With 4 bases removed from V and 4 bases from J, the gap between germline ends came to 5 bases. As DNA, the CDR3 is TGTGCCAGCAGTTCTCCCGGAAACACCATATATTTT. This gives the protein CASSSPGNTIYF.

This clonotype was found a few times. The chain carries TRBV12-3 or TRBV12-4 and TRBJ1-5; possible D gene TRBD1, 5 bases. The CDR3 is made up of 17 amino acids. V dropped 0 bases and J dropped 1 base, with 13 bases sitting between them. The CDR3 sequence is CASSLALTEISNQPQHF. CDR3 DNA: TGTGCCAGCAGTTTAGCGCTGACAGAAATAAGCAATCAGCCCCAGCATTTT.

The chain recombines TRBV12-3 or TRBV12-4 with TRBJ1-1; TRBD1 agrees at 9 bases. CDR3 length: 15 amino acids. Trimming cost V 6 bases and J 4 bases; bases outside gene matches: 9. CDR3 protein: CASRSTGGARTEAFF. For the CDR3, the DNA is TGTGCCAGCAGATCTACAGGGGGCGCGCGCACTGAAGCTTTCTTT.

To note about this clonotype: One end of the junction does not line up with germline, which may come from a read error. This sequence joins TRBV7-3 and TRBJ2-2, with D possibly being TRBD1 (6 bases). The CDR3 has 14 residues. Germline V gene sequence: CDR1 SGHTA, CDR2 FQGTGA. CDR3 region: CASSLLDSTGEPFF. In DNA, the CDR3 is TGTGCCAGCAGCTTATTGGACAGCACCGGGGAGCCGTTTTTT.

The chain joins TRBV30 to TRBJ1-5, with D unresolved. The CDR3 spans 13 residues. Germline V gene sequence: CDR1 GTSNPN, CDR2 SVGIG (reference sequence). V was trimmed by 1 base and J by 1 base, leaving 5 bases between them. CDR3 DNA sequence: TGTGCCTGGAGTGGTAGAAGCAATCAGCCCCAGCATTTT. This translates into CAWSGRSNQPQHF.

J is TRBJ2-3 and V is TRBV11-2; 8 positions match TRBD2. Germline CDR1 reads SGHAT; CDR2 reads FQNNGV. V shed 0 bases and J 3 bases; nucleotides not matched to a gene: 2. CDR3 length: 15 amino acids. CDR3 loop: CASSLEASGTDTQYF. The CDR3 nucleotides read TGTGCCAGCAGCTTAGAAGCTAGCGGGACAGATACGCAGTATTTT.

This clonotype was recorded a few times. The chain carries TRBV20-1 and TRBJ2-7, with D possibly being TRBD1 (6 bases). Germline CDR1 is DFQATT and CDR2 is SNEGSKA (reference sequence). The ends were cut back, 3 bases at V and 6 bases at J, with 18 bases in the middle. The CDR3 has 14 amino acids. CDR3 sequence: CSASEANRVAEQYF. The CDR3 DNA reads as TGCAGTGCTAGTGAGGCAAACAGGGTAGCCGAGCAGTACTTC.

DNA for the CDR3: TGTGCCAGCAGCCAGATTCCCGGGAGTCCCCAGCATTTT. Translating it yields CASSQIPGSPQHF. This chain joins TRBV14 and TRBJ1-5; no definite D call. Trimming shortened V by 3 bases and J by 10 bases, and 13 bases separated the two germline ends. Germline lookup yields CDR1 SGHDN and CDR2 FVKESK. The CDR3 runs 13 residues.

Only a few counts were recorded for this clonotype. This chain joins TRBV6-2 or TRBV6-3 and TRBJ1-1; D is perhaps TRBD1 (6 bases). The V end lost 5 bases, the J end lost 9 bases, and 19 bases lay between the germline ends. The CDR3 length is 14 residues. Looked up from germline, CDR1 is MNHEY and CDR2 is SVGEGT. The CDR3 DNA sequence: TGTGCCAGCAGTACCACAGGGATCCGAACCCAAGCTTTCTTT. Encoded protein: CASSTTGIRTQAFF.

The rearrangement joins TRBV5-4 to TRBJ2-3; tentative D call: TRBD2 (6 bases). Germline V gene data show CDR1 as SGHNT and CDR2 as YYREEE (reference sequence). V gave up 2 bases and J gave up 4 bases, with 8 bases separating them. This CDR3 has 13 residues. The CDR3: CASSFSGADTQYF. CDR3 nucleotides: TGTGCCAGCAGCTTCTCGGGGGCAGATACGCAGTATTTT.

The rearrangement links TRBV19 to TRBJ1-6; 10 bases fit TRBD1. This CDR3 has 14 amino acids. Germline CDR1 reads LNHDA; CDR2 reads SQIVND (reference sequence). Trimming cost V 5 bases and J 7 bases; bases outside gene matches: 2. CDR3: CASSWGQGNSPLHF. CDR3 DNA: TGTGCCAGTAGTTGGGGACAGGGGAATTCACCCCTCCACTTT.

The CDR3 DNA reads TGTGCCAGCAAGGTGTCCATGAACACTGAAGCTTTCTTT. Translation gives CASKVSMNTEAFF. The chain recombines TRBV6-2 or TRBV6-3 with TRBJ1-1; no clear D. Germline V lookup: CDR1 MNHEY, CDR2 SVGEGT. Trimming took 7 bases from V and 0 from J, leaving 9 bases between them. CDR3 length: 13 amino acids.

This clonotype was detected a few times. V usage is TRBV11-2 and J usage is TRBJ2-5, with D perhaps TRBD1 or TRBD2 (5 bases each). The CDR3 spans 15 residues. CDR1 SGHAT and CDR2 FQNNGV come from the germline V gene. Trimming shortened V by 1 base and J by 5 bases, and 14 bases separated the two germline ends. The CDR3 region is CASSLVLGRGETQYF. The CDR3 DNA follows: TGTGCCAGCAGCTTAGTACTCGGCCGGGGCGAGACCCAGTACTTC.

The rearrangement uses TRBV7-2 and TRBJ2-3; 10 nucleotides agree with TRBD2. This CDR3 has 15 amino acids. V was clipped by 4 bases and J by 4 bases; unmatched bases: 5. Germline V gene data show CDR1 as SGHTA and CDR2 as FQGNSA. CDR3 sequence (DNA): TGTGCCAGCAGCTCGGATAGCGGGGGGCCAGATACGCAGTATTTT. It yields the protein CASSSDSGGPDTQYF. Filled out from reference TRBV7-2 and TRBJ2-3, the complete variable domain reads GAGVSQSPSNKVTEKGKDVELRCDPISGHTALYWYRQSLGQGLEFLIYFQGNSAPDKSGLPSDRFSAERTGGSVSTLTIQRTQQEDSAVYLCASSSDSGGPDTQYFGPGTRLTVL.

About this clonotype itself: One end of the junction varies from germline; a read error may be responsible. The chain uses TRBV6-1 and TRBJ2-7; the D gene is possibly TRBD1 (8 bases). Germline assignment: CDR1 MNHNS and CDR2 SASEGT. The CDR3 sequence is 15 residues long. CDR3 DNA sequence: TGTGCCAGCAGTCGACGGACAGGGAGGGACAACGAGCAATACTTC. Its translation is CASSRRTGRDNEQYF.

This chain joins TRBV27 and TRBJ1-1; no clear D gene. The CDR3 is made up of 14 amino acids. CDR1 and CDR2 from the germline V gene are MNHEY and SMNVEV (reference sequence). V dropped 6 bases and J dropped 7 bases, with 18 bases sitting between them. As DNA, the CDR3 is TGTGCCAGCAGGGGTGGTAGAGGGCTCGATGAAGCTTTCTTT. It is translated as CASRGGRGLDEAFF.

This clonotype has only a few counts. V gene TRBV27 combines with J gene TRBJ1-5, with unresolved D. With 3 bases removed from V and 3 bases from J, the gap between germline ends came to 6 bases. CDR1 is MNHEY, CDR2 SMNVEV, per germline (reference sequence). The CDR3 has 13 amino acids. The CDR3 spells CASSLTFNQPQHF. The CDR3 DNA is TGTGCCAGCAGTTTGACTTTCAATCAGCCCCAGCATTTT.